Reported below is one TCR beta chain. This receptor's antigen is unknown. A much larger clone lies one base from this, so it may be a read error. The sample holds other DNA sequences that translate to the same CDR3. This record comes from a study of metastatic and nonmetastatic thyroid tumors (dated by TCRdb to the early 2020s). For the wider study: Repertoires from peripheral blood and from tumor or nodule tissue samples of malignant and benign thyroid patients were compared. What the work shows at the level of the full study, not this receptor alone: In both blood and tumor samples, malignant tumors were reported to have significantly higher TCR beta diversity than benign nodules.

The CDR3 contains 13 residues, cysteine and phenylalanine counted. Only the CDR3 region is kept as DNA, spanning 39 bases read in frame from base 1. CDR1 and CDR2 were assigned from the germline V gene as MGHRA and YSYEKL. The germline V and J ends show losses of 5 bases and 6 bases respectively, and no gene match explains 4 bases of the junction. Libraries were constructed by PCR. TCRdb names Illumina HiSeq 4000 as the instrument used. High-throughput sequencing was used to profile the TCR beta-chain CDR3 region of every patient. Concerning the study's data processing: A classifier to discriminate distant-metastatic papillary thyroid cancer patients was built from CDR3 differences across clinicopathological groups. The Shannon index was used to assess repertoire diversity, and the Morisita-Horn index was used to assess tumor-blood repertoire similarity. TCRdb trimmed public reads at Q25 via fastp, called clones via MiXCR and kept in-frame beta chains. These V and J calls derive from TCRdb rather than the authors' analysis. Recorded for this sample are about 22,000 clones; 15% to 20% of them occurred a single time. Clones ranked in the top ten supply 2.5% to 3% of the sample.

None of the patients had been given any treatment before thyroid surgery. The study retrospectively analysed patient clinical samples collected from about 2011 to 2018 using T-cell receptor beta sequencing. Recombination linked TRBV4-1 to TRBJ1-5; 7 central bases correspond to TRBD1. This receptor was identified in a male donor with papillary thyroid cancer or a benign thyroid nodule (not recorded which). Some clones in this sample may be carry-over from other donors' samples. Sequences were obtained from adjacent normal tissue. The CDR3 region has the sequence CASSFRGTQPQHF. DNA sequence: TGCGCCAGCAGCTTCAGGGGGACTCAGCCCCAGCATTTT.